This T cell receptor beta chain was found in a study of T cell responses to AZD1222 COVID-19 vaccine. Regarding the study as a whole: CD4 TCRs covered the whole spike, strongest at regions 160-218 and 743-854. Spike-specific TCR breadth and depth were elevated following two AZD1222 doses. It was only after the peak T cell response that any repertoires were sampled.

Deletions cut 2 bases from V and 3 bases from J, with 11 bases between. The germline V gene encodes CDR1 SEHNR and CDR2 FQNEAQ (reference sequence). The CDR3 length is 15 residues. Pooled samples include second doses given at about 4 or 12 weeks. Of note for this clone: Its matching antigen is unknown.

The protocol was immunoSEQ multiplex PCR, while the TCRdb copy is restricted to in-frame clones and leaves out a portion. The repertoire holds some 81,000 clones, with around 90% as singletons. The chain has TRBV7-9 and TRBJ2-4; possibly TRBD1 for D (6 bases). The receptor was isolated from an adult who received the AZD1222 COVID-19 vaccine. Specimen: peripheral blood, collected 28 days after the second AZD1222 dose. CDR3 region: CASSLSAGVKNIQYF. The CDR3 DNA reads TGTGCCAGCAGCTTATCGGCAGGGGTCAAAAACATTCAGTACTTC.